Sequencing of this T cell receptor (beta chain) was carried out in a study of control samples from healthy donors and cancer patients (TCRdb year 2020). The V end gives up 4 bases and the J end 0 bases, leaving 16 bases in the junction not matched to a gene. Its CDR3 holds 22 amino acids, cysteine through phenylalanine. Of all the DNA, just the CDR3 is kept, 66 bases in frame from base 1. From the germline V gene, CDR1 is SGHRS and CDR2 is YFSETQ. As to this clone: Which antigen it targets is not known. No base quality information exists; no much larger clone differs at one position.

Library prep was done by the immunoSEQ multiplex PCR assay. TCRdb stores this immuneACCESS table with in-frame sequences only. Part of the clones is absent; in the studies checked, under half of the shortfall reflects unresolved V genes, and no reason is known for the rest. The sample table holds 100,000 to 120,000 clones, of which 85% to 90% were seen once. Roughly 3.5% of the sample is taken by the ten largest. Sequenced sample: PBMCs. The chain employs TRBV5-1 and TRBJ2-2; 15 of the junction bases match TRBD2. The sequence derives from a woman in her sixties or seventies with lung cancer. The DNA is TGCGCCAGCAGCAAATTCGCTCCGGGACTAGCGGGGGGAACCACGAACACCGGGGAGCTGTTTTTT. The resulting protein is CASSKFAPGLAGGTTNTGELFF.